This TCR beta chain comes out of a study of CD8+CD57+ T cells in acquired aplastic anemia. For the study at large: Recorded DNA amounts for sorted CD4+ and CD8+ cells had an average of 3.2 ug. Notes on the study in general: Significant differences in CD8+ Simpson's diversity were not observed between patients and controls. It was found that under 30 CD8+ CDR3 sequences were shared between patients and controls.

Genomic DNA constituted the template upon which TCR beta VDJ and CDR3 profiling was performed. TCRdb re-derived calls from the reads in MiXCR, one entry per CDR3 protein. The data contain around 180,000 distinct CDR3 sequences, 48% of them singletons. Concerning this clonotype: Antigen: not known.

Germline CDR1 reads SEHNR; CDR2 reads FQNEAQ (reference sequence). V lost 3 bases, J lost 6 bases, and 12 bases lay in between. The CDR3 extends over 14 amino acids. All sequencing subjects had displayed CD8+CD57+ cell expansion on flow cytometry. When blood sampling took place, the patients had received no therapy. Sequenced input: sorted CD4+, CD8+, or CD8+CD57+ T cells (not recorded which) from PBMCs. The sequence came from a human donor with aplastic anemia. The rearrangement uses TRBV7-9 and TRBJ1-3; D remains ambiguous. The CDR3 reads CASSFSGRPNTIYF. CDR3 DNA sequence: TGTGCCAGCAGCTTTTCGGGCAGGCCAAACACCATATATTTT.